This passage covers 13 T cell receptor beta chains from one sample sequenced in a study of blood T cell repertoires in COVID-19. Sequencing used immunoSEQ multiplex PCR; TCRdb keeps in-frame clones, though not all of them. The data contain about 330,000 clones, roughly nine tenths of them singletons. The sample was PBMCs or T cells enriched from blood (not recorded which). All receptors derive from a woman aged 30 to 39 who had recovered from COVID-19.

Comment on this clone: The same CDR3 also results from other DNA sequences found in this sample. The chain uses TRBV30 and TRBJ1-5, with D hard to call. The CDR3 is 14 residues long. The V gene lost 0 bases and the J gene lost 4 bases, with 10 bases spanning the gap. Germline V lookup: CDR1 GTSNPN, CDR2 SVGIG (reference sequence). The CDR3 region is CAWSVRRGNQPQHF. CDR3 nucleotide sequence: TGTGCCTGGAGTGTACGGCGAGGAAATCAGCCCCAGCATTTT. Based on the CDR3 plus reference TRBV30 and TRBJ1-5, the full variable domain is SQTIHQWPATLVQPVGSPLSLECTVEGTSNPNLYWYRQAAGRGLQLLFYSVGIGQISSEVPQNLSASRPQDRQFILSSKKLLLSDSGFYLCAWSVRRGNQPQHFGDGTRLSIL.

The genes are TRBV18 and TRBJ1-2; 8 bases align to TRBD1. The CDR3 has 15 residues. Losses at the gene ends were 2 bases for V and 1 base for J; bases not matched to a gene: 3. CDR1 KGHSH and CDR2 LQKENI come from the germline V gene. The CDR3 DNA sequence: TGTGCCAGCTCACCATGGACAGGGCTTAACTATGGCTACACCTTC. Amino acid sequence: CASSPWTGLNYGYTF.

The chain has TRBV29-1 and TRBJ2-7; the D gene is possibly TRBD2 (6 bases). Trimming stripped 4 bases from V and 7 bases from J, with 8 bases between. Germline V CDR1 and CDR2: SQVTM, ANQGSEA. The CDR3 length is 10 residues. The CDR3 protein is CSVGAGEQYF. In DNA form, the CDR3 reads TGCAGCGTTGGTGCGGGGGAGCAGTACTTC.

The chain combines TRBV9 with TRBJ1-1; the D is unclear. Germline V gene sequence: CDR1 SGDLS, CDR2 YYNGEE. CDR3 length equals 13 residues. V was trimmed by 2 bases and J by 1 base, leaving 6 bases between them. CDR3 nucleotides: TGTGCCAGCAGCGTGCGGTGGAACACTGAAGCTTTCTTT. It yields the protein CASSVRWNTEAFF.

This clone was counted only a few times. V usage is TRBV6-1 and J usage is TRBJ2-1; D remains ambiguous. There are 15 residues in the CDR3. V was shortened by 2 bases and J by 0 bases, with 8 bases between the two germline ends. Germline V gene lookup returns CDR1 MNHNS and CDR2 SASEGT. The CDR3 sequence is CASSEQASSYNEQFF. The CDR3 DNA reads TGTGCCAGCAGTGAACAAGCTAGCTCCTACAATGAGCAGTTCTTC.

The chain joins TRBV5-4 to TRBJ2-2; 7 bases match TRBD2. The CDR3 sequence is 16 residues long. Germline V gives CDR1 SGHNT, CDR2 YYREEE (reference sequence). J lost 1 base, V lost 4 bases, and 7 bases had no gene match. The CDR3 nucleotides are TGTGCCAGCAGCCCTCTGGGGGGGATGAACACCGGGGAGCTGTTTTTT. Encoded protein: CASSPLGGMNTGELFF.

The J gene is TRBJ1-1, the V gene TRBV5-4; 8 bases agree with TRBD1. Germline-derived CDR1 and CDR2 are SGHNT and YYREEE (reference sequence). The CDR3 is 15 residues long. V was pared by 0 bases and J by 0 bases, with 1 base of the junction left unmatched. CDR3 sequence: CASSLAGGMNTEAFF. CDR3 nucleotides: TGTGCCAGCAGCTTGGCAGGGGGCATGAACACTGAAGCTTTCTTT.

The rearrangement uses TRBV7-2 and TRBJ1-2; no clear D. This CDR3 contains 13 residues. Trimming removed 3 bases from V and 8 bases from J, with 13 bases in between. CDR1 SGHTA and CDR2 FQGNSA come from the germline V gene. The CDR3 protein is CASSFPPPGGYTF. The CDR3 region has the DNA TGTGCCAGCAGCTTTCCCCCCCCCGGGGGCTACACCTTC. Full variable domain (rest looked up from reference TRBV7-2 and TRBJ1-2): GAGVSQSPSNKVTEKGKDVELRCDPISGHTALYWYRQSLGQGLEFLIYFQGNSAPDKSGLPSDRFSAERTGGSVSTLTIQRTQQEDSAVYLCASSFPPPGGYTFGSGTRLTVV.

The chain is built from TRBV6-5 and TRBJ1-1, with D unresolved. This CDR3 comprises 12 residues. V shed 7 bases and J shed 0 bases, with 6 bases lying between them. CDR1 MNHEY and CDR2 SVGAGI come from the germline V gene. The DNA for the CDR3 is TGTGCCAGCAAGAGGATGAACACTGAAGCTTTCTTT. Translating gives CASKRMNTEAFF.

The rearrangement uses TRBV3-1 (or the pseudogene TRBV3-2) and TRBJ1-1, with a weak D call TRBD1 (6 bases). CDR1 and CDR2 (germline): LGHDT, YNNKEL (reference sequence). Trimming left V 1 base short and J 10 bases short, with 16 bases between. This CDR3 region has 14 residues. The CDR3 protein is CASSQGGREGGAFF. The DNA of the CDR3 is TGTGCCAGCAGCCAAGGAGGCAGGGAGGGGGGAGCTTTCTTT.

V gene TRBV7-2 combines with J gene TRBJ1-2, with D unresolved. The V and J ends lost 3 bases and 7 bases respectively, with 9 bases between them. Germline CDR1 SGHTA, CDR2 FQGNSA. The length of the CDR3 is 12 residues. The CDR3 sequence is CASSLVTLGYTF. As DNA, the CDR3 is TGTGCCAGCAGCTTGGTAACTCTTGGCTACACCTTC.

The gene calls are TRBV7-9 and TRBJ1-4; no firm D call. Trimming pared 4 bases from V and 1 base from J, leaving 10 bases between. Germline V gene sequence: CDR1 SEHNR, CDR2 FQNEAQ (reference sequence). The CDR3 contains 15 residues. DNA for the CDR3: TGTGCCAGCAGCTGGGAGGAGGGAACTAATGAAAAACTGTTTTTT. Translating it yields CASSWEEGTNEKLFF.

V and J are TRBV5-8 and TRBJ1-3; D possibly corresponds to TRBD1 (6 bases). This CDR3 spans 16 amino acids. Germline V gives CDR1 SGHTS, CDR2 YDEGEE. Trimming stripped 1 base from V and 2 bases from J, with 13 bases between. CDR3 sequence: CASSLLAGVTGNTIYF. The DNA for the CDR3 is TGTGCCAGCAGCTTGTTGGCAGGGGTAACTGGAAACACCATATATTTT.